Each of the 27 T cell receptor beta chains below was sequenced from the same sample in a study of blood T cell repertoires in COVID-19. Method: immunoSEQ multiplex PCR; TCRdb's copy keeps in-frame clones and lacks some. The sample lists 120,000 to 150,000 clones, about 87% occurring once. Sample: peripheral blood. These receptor sequences come from a woman between 45 and 60 years old with acute or convalescent COVID-19.

V is TRBV6-5 and J is TRBJ2-7, with 7 bases lining up with TRBD1. Losses at the gene ends were 6 bases for V and 3 bases for J; bases not matched to a gene: 11. The CDR3 sequence is 15 residues long. Per the germline V gene, CDR1 is MNHEY and CDR2 is SVGAGI. The CDR3 coding sequence is TGTGCCAGCAGATGGTACGGGACAGCCGACTACGAGCAGTACTTC. This translates into CASRWYGTADYEQYF.

The rearrangement uses TRBV9 and TRBJ2-7; 13 nucleotides line up with TRBD2. The CDR3 runs to 15 residues. V trimming: 4 bases; J trimming: 4 bases; junction bases outside the gene matches: 5. From germline, CDR1 is SGDLS and CDR2 YYNGEE. CDR3 in amino acids: CASSTGTSGDYEQYF. The DNA of the CDR3 is TGTGCCAGCAGCACCGGGACTAGCGGGGATTACGAGCAGTACTTC.

A note on this clone: Sequence at one end of the junction differs from germline and may be a read error. This sequence joins TRBV2 and TRBJ2-7, with 9 positions matching TRBD1. Germline loops: CDR1 SNHLY, CDR2 FYNNEI. This CDR3 comprises 14 residues. The CDR3 spells CASTEDRGSSEQYF. The CDR3 nucleotides read TGTGCCAGCACCGAAGACAGGGGGTCCTCCGAGCAGTACTTC.

This rearrangement joins TRBV11-2 to TRBJ1-2; 9 bases are shared with TRBD1. Looked up from germline, CDR1 is SGHAT and CDR2 is FQNNGV. Unmatched junction bases numbered 3, after V lost 4 bases and J lost 6 bases. The CDR3 sequence is 13 residues long. The CDR3 protein is CASSSGQGHGYTF. In nucleotides, the CDR3 is TGTGCCAGCAGCTCGGGACAGGGACATGGCTACACCTTC.

This clone appeared a single time. The chain has TRBV7-9 and TRBJ1-5; D is uncertain. Trimming shortened V by 1 base and J by 4 bases, and 14 bases separated the two germline ends. Germline V gene data show CDR1 as SEHNR and CDR2 as FQNEAQ (reference sequence). The CDR3 is 16 residues long. The CDR3 DNA reads as TGTGCCAGCAGCTTAGGGCAGTCCTCGGGAAATCAGCCCCAGCATTTT. Translation gives CASSLGQSSGNQPQHF.

This clone has only a few counts. The chain joins TRBV5-1 to TRBJ2-1; TRBD1 agrees at 7 bases. The CDR3 totals 15 residues. V lost 4 bases to trimming and J lost 4 bases; unmatched junction nucleotides: 8. The germline gives CDR1 SGHRS, CDR2 YFSETQ. CDR3 nucleotide sequence: TGCGCCAGCAGCGTAGCCGGGACAGAATACAATGAGCAGTTCTTC. Its translation: CASSVAGTEYNEQFF.

The gene calls are TRBV9 and TRBJ1-4; TRBD1 might be the D (6 bases). This CDR3 comprises 15 residues. CDR1 and CDR2 from the germline V gene are SGDLS and YYNGEE. The V end was cut by 0 bases, the J end by 6 bases, with 12 bases between. CDR3 coding DNA: TGTGCCAGCAGCGTAGGTGGGGGGGCTGATGAAAAACTGTTTTTT. It translates to CASSVGGGADEKLFF.

The chain uses TRBV6-5 and TRBJ1-2, with 7 bases identical to TRBD1. CDR1 is MNHEY and CDR2 is SVGAGI in the germline V gene. J was trimmed by 7 bases and V by 6 bases; bases with no gene match: 14. CDR3 length equals 15 residues. The DNA for the CDR3 is TGTGCCAGCAGAGCCACAGGGGCGCGGGTAGGTGGCTACACCTTC. This gives the protein CASRATGARVGGYTF.

The chain recombines TRBV19 with TRBJ1-4; TRBD1 aligns across 8 bases. V shed 8 bases and J 8 bases; nucleotides not matched to a gene: 4. Looked up from germline, CDR1 is LNHDA and CDR2 is SQIVND (reference sequence). The CDR3 runs 12 residues. CDR3 sequence reads: CASCRQGEKLFF. The CDR3 region has the DNA TGTGCCAGTTGCCGACAGGGGGAAAAACTGTTTTTT.

V usage is TRBV5-6 and J usage is TRBJ1-5, with 9 bases that match TRBD1. This CDR3 has 17 residues. J was trimmed by 5 bases and V by 0 bases; bases with no gene match: 9. Per the germline V gene, CDR1 is SGHDT and CDR2 is YYEEEE. The CDR3 sequence: CASSLDGTGRGHQPQHF. DNA of the CDR3: TGTGCCAGCAGCTTGGACGGGACAGGGAGGGGTCATCAGCCCCAGCATTTT.

This sequence joins TRBV10-1 and TRBJ2-1, with 8 bases fitting TRBD2. Germline CDR1 and CDR2: WNHNN and SYGVQD (reference sequence). The V and J ends lost 2 bases and 4 bases, in that order; junction bases with no gene match: 13. The CDR3 sequence is 18 residues long. The CDR3 spells CASSEKASGLGPYNEQFF. The CDR3 DNA reads TGCGCCAGCAGTGAGAAAGCTAGCGGGTTAGGGCCATACAATGAGCAGTTCTTC.

This chain joins TRBV10-1 and TRBJ2-7; TRBD1 is a possible D gene (6 bases). The CDR3 sequence is 13 residues long. CDR1 and CDR2 (germline): WNHNN, SYGVQD (reference sequence). V gave up 5 bases and J gave up 0 bases, with 8 bases separating them. The CDR3 region has the DNA TGCGCCAGCAGTAGGGACACCTCCTACGAGCAGTACTTC. It yields the protein CASSRDTSYEQYF.

V gene TRBV5-6 combines with J gene TRBJ2-1; tentative D call: TRBD1 (6 bases). Germline CDR1 and CDR2: SGHDT and YYEEEE. The V end lost 0 bases, the J end lost 3 bases, and 13 bases lay between the germline ends. The CDR3 extends over 16 amino acids. The CDR3 spells CASSLESGAYYNEQFF. The CDR3 nucleotides are TGTGCCAGCAGCTTGGAATCAGGGGCCTACTACAATGAGCAGTTCTTC.

About this clone: At one boundary the junction diverges from the germline segment, which might be a read error. Other DNA sequences of this sample code for an identical CDR3. The chain recombines TRBV12-3 or TRBV12-4 with TRBJ1-2; D ambiguous. This CDR3 has 13 amino acids. The CDR3 reads CASMMASNYGYTF. CDR3 nucleotide sequence: TGTGCCAGCATGATGGCCTCTAACTACGGCTACACCTTC.

This chain joins TRBV7-3 and TRBJ1-1; 8 nucleotides align to TRBD1. The CDR3 has 15 amino acids. The V gene's germline CDR1 is SGHTA and CDR2 FQGTGA. V was clipped by 2 bases and J by 3 bases; unmatched bases: 5. Here the CDR3 DNA reads TGTGCCAGCAGCTTATACAGGGGGAATGACACTGAAGCTTTCTTT. Its translation: CASSLYRGNDTEAFF.

V gene TRBV2 combines with J gene TRBJ2-3, with 8 bases fitting TRBD2. J was trimmed by 7 bases and V by 7 bases; bases with no gene match: 10. CDR1 and CDR2 from the germline V gene are SNHLY and FYNNEI. The CDR3 runs to 14 residues. The CDR3 nucleotides read TGTGCCAGCACCCCCCTCGGGGGGGGGAATACGCAGTATTTT. It translates to CASTPLGGGNTQYF.

The rearrangement links TRBV12-1 to TRBJ1-2; the table's D call, TRBD1, was not checked against the DNA. TRBV12-1 counts as a pseudogene. The CDR3 length is 16 residues. This chain's CDR3 is CASISPGTETNYGYTF. The CDR3, as DNA: TGTGCCAGCATCTCTCCGGGGACAGAGACTAACTATGGCTACACCTTC.

The chain couples TRBV6-5 to TRBJ1-2, with 8 nucleotides matching TRBD1. Germline V gene sequence: CDR1 MNHEY, CDR2 SVGAGI. With V trimmed by 11 bases and J by 4 bases, 12 bases remained unmatched. The CDR3 is made up of 14 amino acids. CDR3 amino acids: CASTSSGTGYGYTF. The CDR3 DNA sequence: TGTGCCTCAACATCATCCGGGACAGGCTATGGCTACACCTTC.

The chain combines TRBV7-3 with TRBJ2-3; TRBD2 agrees at 7 bases. The V segment lost 5 bases and the J segment 2 bases; nucleotides outside the gene matches: 4. From germline, CDR1 is SGHTA and CDR2 FQGTGA. The CDR3 loop spans 14 amino acids. The CDR3, as DNA: TGTGCCAGCAGCGAAAGCGGGATCACAGATACGCAGTATTTT. This codes for CASSESGITDTQYF.

This rearrangement joins TRBV7-3 to TRBJ2-6, with D unclear. V shed 5 bases and J shed 0 bases, with 8 bases lying between them. The germline CDR1 and CDR2 sequences are SGHTA and FQGTGA. The CDR3 is 15 residues long. The CDR3 loop reads CASSPVYSGANVLTF. The CDR3 nucleotides are TGTGCCAGCAGCCCAGTTTACTCTGGGGCCAACGTCCTGACTTTC.

In this sample, this clone turned up once. The genes are TRBV19 and TRBJ2-7; a weak D match, TRBD2 (6 bases). Per the germline V gene, CDR1 is LNHDA and CDR2 is SQIVND (reference sequence). The length of the CDR3 is 14 residues. V lost 5 bases to trimming and J lost 2 bases, with 13 bases between them. DNA for the CDR3: TGTGCCAGTAGTTGGGACTTCGCGACCTACGAGCAGTACTTC. Residues: CASSWDFATYEQYF.

The V and J genes are TRBV10-2 and TRBJ1-5, with no clear D. The CDR3 sequence is 15 residues long. Trimming cost V 0 bases and J 3 bases, with 9 bases left between them. Germline V gene data show CDR1 as WSHSY and CDR2 as SAAADI. CDR3 bases: TGCGCCAGCAGTGAGTCGAGGGTTCCCAATCAGCCCCAGCATTTT. It specifies CASSESRVPNQPQHF.

V and J are TRBV6-5 and TRBJ1-5; 8 bases fit TRBD1. Germline V lookup: CDR1 MNHEY, CDR2 SVGAGI. The CDR3 runs 15 residues. V shed 4 bases, J shed 2 bases, and the junction held 4 bases outside the gene matches. The CDR3 bases are TGTGCCAGCAGTTCCGGGACAGGCCGCAATCAGCCCCAGCATTTT. As protein: CASSSGTGRNQPQHF.

V gene TRBV19 combines with J gene TRBJ2-1, with D unresolved. V was trimmed by 5 bases and J by 4 bases, leaving 18 bases between them. The CDR3 contains 16 residues. From germline, CDR1 is LNHDA and CDR2 SQIVND (reference sequence). CDR3 protein: CASSPSSRGTYNEQFF. CDR3 nucleotides: TGTGCCAGTAGTCCCTCTTCTCGCGGAACGTACAATGAGCAGTTCTTC.

This clone was found once. The CDR3 DNA follows: TGTGCCTGGAGTCCCGGACAGGGCGAGCAGTACTTC. Protein product: CAWSPGQGEQYF. The chain links TRBV30 to TRBJ2-7; TRBD1 matches at 8 bases. The CDR3 is made up of 12 amino acids. Germline CDR1 reads GTSNPN; CDR2 reads SVGIG (reference sequence). V dropped 2 bases and J dropped 6; count of bases not matched to a gene: 3. Combining the CDR3 with reference TRBV30 and TRBJ2-7 gives the whole variable domain SQTIHQWPATLVQPVGSPLSLECTVEGTSNPNLYWYRQAAGRGLQLLFYSVGIGQISSEVPQNLSASRPQDRQFILSSKKLLLSDSGFYLCAWSPGQGEQYFGPGTRLTVT.

By share, this clone ranks as medium-sized (0.01 to 0.1%). This rearrangement joins TRBV2 to TRBJ1-1; 7 positions match TRBD1. CDR1 and CDR2 from the germline V gene are SNHLY and FYNNEI. J gave up 0 bases and V 6 bases, and 1 base lay outside the gene matches. The CDR3 extends over 13 amino acids. CDR3 sequence (DNA): TGTGCCAGCAGCGGACAGGTGAACACTGAAGCTTTCTTT. It specifies CASSGQVNTEAFF.

The chain carries TRBV5-6 and TRBJ2-3, with 14 positions matching TRBD2. CDR1 is SGHDT and CDR2 is YYEEEE in the germline V gene. This CDR3 is 17 amino acids long. J gave up 4 bases and V 4 bases, and 8 bases lay outside the gene matches. In DNA form, the CDR3 reads TGTGCCAGCAGCACCGGGACTAGCGGGAGTATCCCAGATACGCAGTATTTT. Protein: CASSTGTSGSIPDTQYF.